Shown below are 9 T cell receptor beta chains from a single sample sequenced in a study of blood T cell repertoires in COVID-19. TCRdb's table, derived via immunoSEQ multiplex PCR, lists solely in-frame clones and lacks some. The data hold around 60,000 clones, with over 70% observed a single time. Material: peripheral blood. All receptors derive from a human donor in a cohort sampled during active COVID-19.

The chain links TRBV21-1 to TRBJ1-4. TRBV21-1 is deemed a pseudogene. The length of the CDR3 is 18 residues. In DNA form, the CDR3 reads TGTGCCAGCATCCAACCCGGAGGTTCTCACGCAACTAATGAAAAACTGTTTTTT. As protein: CASIQPGGSHATNEKLFF.

This chain connects TRBV15 to TRBJ1-2; no clear D gene. In germline, CDR1 is LNHNV, CDR2 YYDKDF (reference sequence). The V end was cut by 4 bases, the J end by 6 bases, with 15 bases between. The CDR3 runs 14 residues. The CDR3 here is CATSKWTKEDGYTF. In DNA form, the CDR3 reads TGTGCCACCAGCAAATGGACCAAGGAGGATGGCTACACCTTC.

In this sample, this clone turned up a few times. This chain connects TRBV7-2 to TRBJ2-7; 9 nucleotides align to TRBD1. With 5 bases clipped from V and 9 bases from J, the junction kept 11 bases outside the gene matches. Germline assignment: CDR1 SGHTA and CDR2 FQGNSA. The CDR3 runs to 14 residues. CDR3 nucleotide sequence: TGTGCCAGCAGCGGAACGGGACAGGGACTCTGGCAGTACTTC. It encodes CASSGTGQGLWQYF.

This rearrangement joins TRBV6-6 to TRBJ1-6, with D tentatively TRBD1 (6 bases). CDR1 MNHNY and CDR2 SVGAGI come from the germline V gene (reference sequence). The CDR3 consists of 13 residues. Deletions cut 10 bases from V and 8 bases from J, with 15 bases between. The CDR3 region is CAIRGGTDSPLHF. Here the CDR3 DNA reads TGTGCCATAAGGGGGGGCACGGATTCACCCCTCCACTTT.

This clone was detected only once. The chain is built from TRBV11-3 and TRBJ2-7, with 8 bases that match TRBD1. Germline assignment: CDR1 SGHNT and CDR2 YENEEA. The V and J ends lost 3 bases and 4 bases, in that order; junction bases with no gene match: 2. The CDR3 length is 13 residues. The CDR3 nucleotides read TGTGCCAGCAGCTTCCAGGGGGCTTACGAGCAGTACTTC. Translated: CASSFQGAYEQYF.

The CDR3 DNA sequence: TGTGCCAGCTCCCTCTACGGGGAATTCACAGATACGCAGTATTTT. Its translation is CASSLYGEFTDTQYF. V is TRBV2 and J is TRBJ2-3; D may be TRBD2 (5 bases). The CDR3 spans 15 residues. Looked up from germline, CDR1 is SNHLY and CDR2 is FYNNEI. Deletions cut 8 bases from V and 2 bases from J, with 17 bases between.

The chain employs TRBV15 and TRBJ1-3, with D possibly TRBD1 on 5 matching bases. V was shortened by 2 bases and J by 0 bases, with 8 bases between the two germline ends. The CDR3 runs 15 residues. Germline CDR1 is LNHNV and CDR2 is YYDKDF (reference sequence). The chain's CDR3 is CATSRQTVSGNTIYF. In DNA form, the CDR3 reads TGTGCCACCAGCAGACAGACAGTCTCTGGAAACACCATATATTTT.

The V call is TRBV2, the J call TRBJ2-3; 9 bases map to TRBD2. V dropped 7 bases and J dropped 4; count of bases not matched to a gene: 9. The CDR3 sequence is 15 residues long. Germline CDR1 reads SNHLY; CDR2 reads FYNNEI. The CDR3 DNA reads TGTGCCAGCATCGGGAGCCCTAGCGGGGCAGATACGCAGTATTTT. Translating gives CASIGSPSGADTQYF.

This clone was counted a few times. This chain connects TRBV4-2 to TRBJ1-5; 7 nucleotides line up with TRBD1. The CDR3 is 17 residues long. Trimming cost V 4 bases and J 0 bases; bases outside gene matches: 9. Germline V CDR1 and CDR2: LGHNA, YNFKEQ. The CDR3 here is CASSPAGQRYSNQPQHF. CDR3 nucleotides: TGTGCCAGCAGCCCCGCGGGACAGCGTTATAGCAATCAGCCCCAGCATTTT.